This T cell receptor beta chain was recorded in a study of beta chain features in type 1 diabetes. The CDR3 sequence is 14 residues long. The V end was cut by 5 bases, the J end by 5 bases, with 15 bases between. Germline V gene data show CDR1 as SEHNR and CDR2 as FQNEAQ (reference sequence). The study reverse transcribed the entire isolated RNA, so it sequenced expressed TCRB transcripts. Average reads for naive, central memory and regulatory T cell samples were about 3.57 million. Libraries were prepared by immunoSEQ multiplex PCR; TCRdb keeps only in-frame clonotypes and omits some of them. In the table there are some 360,000 clones, 15% to 20% of which are singletons.

This clonotype was sampled from a young woman in good health. This chain uses TRBV7-9 with TRBJ2-5, with D maybe TRBD1 (6 bases). The source material was naive CD4+ T cells from blood. CDR3 sequence: CASSADRDRETQYF. DNA of the CDR3: TGTGCCAGCAGCGCCGACCGTGACAGGGAGACCCAGTACTTC. Variable domain in full (rest from reference TRBV7-9 and TRBJ2-5): DTGVSQNPRHKITKRGQNVTFRCDPISEHNRLYWYRQTLGQGPEFLTYFQNEAQLEKSRLLSDRFSAERPKGSFSTLEIQRTEQGDSAMYLCASSADRDRETQYFGPGTRLLVL.